This T cell receptor beta chain was obtained from a study of a mutant IDH1 vaccine in newly diagnosed glioma (dated by TCRdb to about 2021). Turning to the overall study: Across visits V03 through V10, patients got a total of eight vaccinations, given in weeks 1, 3, 5, 7, 11, 15, 19 and 23. Vaccination began 4-6 weeks after radiotherapy alone, or alongside temozolomide cycles in the chemotherapy-containing groups. Of the approximately 35 treated patients, 62.5% were male and about 40% were female, and a mean age of roughly 40 years was recorded. Before enrollment, patients had received standard therapy of radiotherapy alone, temozolomide alone, or radiochemotherapy with temozolomide; most received the combination. Peripheral blood was drawn at six visits: V03 (baseline), V05, V07, V10, V12 and V13. Longitudinal TCRB deep sequencing was done for 25 to 30 treated patients, wherever samples were available for exploratory analyses.

The time point label, read with the paper, signifies: week 11, during vaccination. Every vaccine dose consisted of 300 ug of a 20-mer mutant IDH1 peptide in Montanide, administered subcutaneously together with topical imiquimod. Donors had newly diagnosed WHO grade 3 or 4 IDH1-mutant astrocytomas with loss of nuclear ATRX. The samples were drawn from NOA16, a multicentre, single-arm, open-label phase I trial in Germany that tested a mutant IDH1 peptide vaccine in humans for the first time. Genomic DNA for TCRB sequencing was isolated from EDTA blood with the DNeasy Blood and Tissue Kit. In the case of this clone: Its cognate antigen has yet to be identified. No base quality values were provided; no much bigger clone lies one nucleotide off.

Library prep was done by the immunoSEQ multiplex PCR assay. Rearranged TCR beta chain sequences were amplified using the hsTCRB Kit according to the manufacturer's protocol. Sequencing of TCRB libraries was carried out on an Illumina MiSeq. The original methods were these. The kit vendor's proprietary platform handled demultiplexing, trimming and gene mapping. The source is immuneACCESS, and TCRdb retained only in-frame sequences with V and J called. Part of the clones is not carried over; for the studies checked, unresolved V genes explain less than half of this, and the remainder is unexplained. V and J calls plus clone size are reproduced from that table; the DNA served to infer D and trimming. This sample lists some 120,000 clones; about 82% were detected once. 5.5% of the sample is held by the ten biggest clonotypes. Beyond this particular receptor, the publication reports: It was noted by the authors that analyses of patient blood samples could not be reproduced owing to sample limitations. Pseudoprogression appeared unrelated to alterations in the top peripheral T cell clonotypes detected by TCRB sequencing. Immune responses induced by the vaccine were seen in approximately 92% of patients across multiple MHC alleles. Availability determined which PBMC samples were chosen for TCRB deep sequencing.

Spanning cysteine to phenylalanine, the CDR3 consists of 17 amino acids. Only the CDR3 DNA is retained, 51 bases long and in frame from the first base. Trimming takes 3 bases from V and 0 bases from J, and the germline ends sit 17 bases apart. Looking up the germline V gene yields CDR1 LGHNA and CDR2 YSLEER. Source: PBMCs, taken from a glioma patient whose treatment included an IDH1 peptide vaccine. This clonotype originated in a middle-aged man with glioma. Rearrangement joined TRBV4-3 to TRBJ1-2, with the D segment identity uncertain. The CDR3 region reads CASSHYGVWSSNYGYTF. The DNA sequence is TGCGCCAGCAGCCATTATGGTGTCTGGAGCTCTAACTATGGCTACACCTTC.